The 29 T cell receptor beta chains presented below share a single source sample, sequenced in a study of T cell responses to AZD1222 COVID-19 vaccine. TCRdb's table, derived via immunoSEQ multiplex PCR, lists solely in-frame clones and lacks some. The table has some 150,000 clones, almost 85% seen once. This sample comprised peripheral blood, obtained 28 days after the second dose of the MenACWY control vaccine. These receptors were obtained from an adult who received the MenACWY meningococcal vaccine as a control.

The rearrangement uses TRBV7-2 and TRBJ1-1; no reliable D call. CDR1 and CDR2 (germline): SGHTA, FQGNSA. The V gene lost 2 bases and the J gene lost 11 bases, with 15 bases spanning the gap. This CDR3 contains 13 residues. Here the CDR3 reads CASSLLGLTEAFF. The CDR3 nucleotides are TGTGCCAGCAGCTTATTAGGACTTACGGAGGCTTTCTTT.

The chain employs TRBV10-3 and TRBJ2-3, with TRBD2 identical over 14 bases. CDR1 and CDR2 from the germline V gene are ENHRY and SYGVKD. Trimming cost V 7 bases and J 4 bases; bases outside gene matches: 7. The CDR3 sequence is 16 residues long. CDR3 DNA: TGTGCCATCAAAATAGGGACTAGCGGGAGCCCAGATACGCAGTATTTT. Its translation: CAIKIGTSGSPDTQYF.

In its sample, this clone was seen once. The chain recombines TRBV18 with TRBJ1-1, with D unresolved. The CDR3 extends over 12 amino acids. The germline V gene has CDR1 KGHSH and CDR2 LQKENI. V lost 1 base to trimming and J lost 8 bases, with 8 bases between them. CDR3 DNA: TGTGCCAGCTCACCACGACCCGAGGAAGCTTTCTTT. It is translated as CASSPRPEEAFF.

The chain couples TRBV3-1 (or the pseudogene TRBV3-2) to TRBJ2-7, with a possible D match to TRBD2 (7 bases). Germline V gene sequence: CDR1 LGHDT, CDR2 YNNKEL (reference sequence). The CDR3 covers 16 residues. Deletions cut 4 bases from V and 3 bases from J, with 19 bases between. The CDR3 region is CASSPRGAVGGYEQYF. In nucleotides, the CDR3 is TGTGCCAGCAGCCCCCGGGGGGCGGTGGGGGGCTACGAGCAGTACTTC.

The gene calls are TRBV10-2 and TRBJ1-2; 9 nucleotides line up with TRBD1. V was clipped by 6 bases and J by 2 bases; unmatched bases: 4. The CDR3 is 14 amino acids. From germline, CDR1 is WSHSY and CDR2 SAAADI. The CDR3 sequence is CASRAGTGNYGYTF. DNA for the CDR3: TGCGCCAGCAGGGCCGGGACAGGGAACTATGGCTACACCTTC.

The CDR3 protein is CASSRRSSGGYEQYF. The DNA for the CDR3 is TGTGCCAGCAGCAGGAGATCCAGTGGCGGGTACGAGCAGTACTTC. The chain recombines TRBV11-3 with TRBJ2-7; a possible D gene is TRBD2 (5 bases). V shed 5 bases and J shed 4 bases, with 18 bases lying between them. Germline V gene lookup returns CDR1 SGHNT and CDR2 YENEEA. The CDR3 extends over 15 amino acids.

This clone was detected once. The V gene is TRBV27, the J gene TRBJ1-6; D is possibly TRBD1 (6 bases). This CDR3 contains 15 residues. Germline V gene lookup returns CDR1 MNHEY and CDR2 SMNVEV (reference sequence). Trimming pared 8 bases from V and 0 bases from J, leaving 11 bases between. This CDR3 reads CASWTATSYNSPLHF. The CDR3 DNA follows: TGTGCCAGCTGGACAGCTACCTCCTATAATTCACCCCTCCACTTT.

The rearrangement uses TRBV6-5 and TRBJ2-3; either TRBD1 or TRBD2 may fit D (6 bases each). The CDR3 loop spans 15 amino acids. Between the trimmed V and J ends, which lost 7 bases and 2 bases, there was a span of 16 bases. In germline, CDR1 is MNHEY, CDR2 SVGAGI. In DNA, the CDR3 is TGTGCCAGCACCTACGGGGGACACCCCACAGATACGCAGTATTTT. Translating it yields CASTYGGHPTDTQYF.

J is TRBJ1-5 and V is TRBV9; no definite D call. The CDR3 loop spans 13 amino acids. Germline V gene lookup returns CDR1 SGDLS and CDR2 YYNGEE. V gave up 2 bases and J gave up 7 bases, with 10 bases separating them. The CDR3 loop is CASSVSPGQPQHF. CDR3 sequence (DNA): TGTGCCAGCAGCGTGTCCCCGGGGCAGCCCCAGCATTTT.

The chain is built from TRBV2 and TRBJ1-6, with D tentatively TRBD1 (6 bases). Germline V CDR1 and CDR2: SNHLY, FYNNEI. V dropped 4 bases and J dropped 6 bases, with 16 bases sitting between them. This CDR3 region has 16 residues. CDR3 protein: CASSVQGGGTNSPLHF. CDR3 coding DNA: TGTGCCAGCAGTGTACAGGGTGGGGGTACTAATTCACCCCTCCACTTT.

V is TRBV6-5 and J is TRBJ2-7; 8 positions match TRBD1. The CDR3 loop spans 12 amino acids. Per the germline V gene, CDR1 is MNHEY and CDR2 is SVGAGI. V shed 6 bases and J 7 bases; nucleotides not matched to a gene: 5. The CDR3 sequence is CASRSHRGEQYV. The CDR3 DNA reads as TGTGCCAGCAGGTCCCACAGGGGGGAGCAGTACGTC.

The rearrangement joins TRBV11-2 to TRBJ1-4, with D possibly being TRBD1 (6 bases). Between the trimmed V and J ends, which lost 6 bases and 7 bases, there was a span of 12 bases. Germline CDR1 reads SGHAT; CDR2 reads FQNNGV. This CDR3 is built from 13 residues. The CDR3 DNA sequence: TGTGCCAGCAGGCGAATAGGGGGTGAAAAACTGTTTTTT. Its translation is CASRRIGGEKLFF.

As DNA, the CDR3 is TGTGCCAGCAGCCAAGAGACAGGGGCTGGAAACACCATATATTTT. The encoded protein is CASSQETGAGNTIYF. V usage is TRBV4-2 and J usage is TRBJ1-3, with TRBD1 matching over 8 bases. CDR3 length: 15 amino acids. From germline, CDR1 is LGHNA and CDR2 YNFKEQ. The V and J ends lost 0 bases and 2 bases, in that order; junction bases with no gene match: 0.

The chain combines TRBV9 with TRBJ1-4; no clear D gene. The CDR3 sequence is 15 residues long. The germline gives CDR1 SGDLS, CDR2 YYNGEE. V was shortened by 1 base and J by 0 bases, with 7 bases between the two germline ends. As DNA, the CDR3 is TGTGCCAGCAGCGTATTTCATGCAACTAATGAAAAACTGTTTTTT. It encodes CASSVFHATNEKLFF.

This clone was recorded a few times. CDR3 coding DNA: TGTGCCAGCAGCGCGATAGGACAGGGAGCTTTCTTT. This gives the protein CASSAIGQGAFF. The chain links TRBV28 to TRBJ1-1, with 8 bases matching TRBD1. V lost 6 bases, J lost 10 bases, and 7 bases stayed unmatched. Germline V lookup: CDR1 MDHEN, CDR2 SYDVKM. The CDR3 sequence is 12 residues long.

The chain carries TRBV6-5 and TRBJ2-2; D is unresolved. V was clipped by 6 bases and J by 4 bases, with 3 bases between them. The CDR3 contains 11 residues. The V gene's germline CDR1 is MNHEY and CDR2 SVGAGI. CDR3 sequence reads: CASRATGELFF. The CDR3 bases are TGTGCCAGCAGAGCCACCGGGGAGCTGTTTTTT.

The rearrangement uses TRBV11-3 and TRBJ1-4; D gene uncertain. The CDR3 is 17 residues long. V was trimmed by 0 bases and J by 8 bases, leaving 19 bases between them. Germline CDR1 and CDR2: SGHNT and YENEEA. The CDR3 coding sequence is TGTGCCAGCAGCTTAGAAAAGTGGTCAGCCAAAGAAGAAAAACTGTTTTTT. Translated: CASSLEKWSAKEEKLFF.

The V gene is TRBV7-9, the J gene TRBJ2-5, with 15 nucleotides matching TRBD2. The CDR3 contains 17 residues. V gave up 6 bases and J gave up 4 bases; unmatched junction bases: 9. Germline V gives CDR1 SEHNR, CDR2 FQNEAQ (reference sequence). The CDR3 loop is CASRLSGLAGGGETQYF. CDR3 coding DNA: TGTGCCAGCAGGTTATCTGGACTAGCGGGAGGGGGAGAGACCCAGTACTTC.

This chain connects TRBV3-1 (or the pseudogene TRBV3-2) to TRBJ1-5; D uncertain. V lost 4 bases to trimming and J lost 3 bases, with 16 bases between them. CDR1 and CDR2 (germline): LGHDT, YNNKEL (reference sequence). CDR3 length equals 16 residues. CDR3 loop: CASSPGGPLINQPQHF. Here the CDR3 DNA reads TGTGCCAGCAGCCCAGGTGGGCCCCTCATCAATCAGCCCCAGCATTTT.

J is TRBJ2-7 and V is TRBV4-2; 9 bases are shared with TRBD2. The CDR3 is 15 residues long. V gave up 2 bases and J gave up 6 bases; unmatched junction bases: 8. From germline, CDR1 is LGHNA and CDR2 YNFKEQ. The CDR3 region is CASSQYSSGKGEQYF. CDR3 nucleotide sequence: TGTGCCAGCAGCCAATACTCTAGCGGGAAAGGCGAGCAGTACTTC.

J is TRBJ2-1 and V is TRBV5-1; D may be TRBD1 (6 bases). Germline-derived CDR1 and CDR2 are SGHRS and YFSETQ. Deletions cut 4 bases from V and 9 bases from J, with 17 bases between. This CDR3 has 14 amino acids. The CDR3: CASSPGTFNGEQFF. The CDR3 DNA follows: TGCGCCAGCAGCCCGGGGACATTTAACGGTGAGCAGTTCTTC.

The chain joins TRBV3-1 (or the pseudogene TRBV3-2) to TRBJ1-1, with D unresolved. The CDR3 extends over 13 amino acids. CDR1 and CDR2 (germline): LGHDT, YNNKEL (reference sequence). Deletions cut 4 bases from V and 0 bases from J, with 6 bases between. Written as DNA, the CDR3 is TGTGCCAGCAGCCCCCAGATGAACACTGAAGCTTTCTTT. This sequence encodes CASSPQMNTEAFF.

This chain links TRBV4-1 with TRBJ1-5; 7 nucleotides align to TRBD1. The germline V gene has CDR1 MGHRA and CDR2 YSYEKL. This CDR3 contains 13 residues. Losses at the gene ends were 4 bases for V and 5 bases for J; bases not matched to a gene: 2. The CDR3 sequence is CASSLQGDQPQHF. DNA of the CDR3: TGCGCCAGCAGCCTGCAGGGGGATCAGCCCCAGCATTTT.

V is TRBV10-3 and J is TRBJ2-7; unclear D gene. Per the germline V gene, CDR1 is ENHRY and CDR2 is SYGVKD. The CDR3 has 16 amino acids. Trimming cost V 0 bases and J 2 bases, with 14 bases left between them. The CDR3 nucleotides read TGTGCCATCAGTGAGTCGGTGGGTGAACCGACCTACGAGCAGTACGTC. Its protein product is CAISESVGEPTYEQYV.

The chain recombines TRBV12-3 or TRBV12-4 with TRBJ1-1, with D maybe TRBD1 (6 bases). There are 13 residues in the CDR3. V was trimmed by 8 bases and J by 0 bases, leaving 10 bases between them. The CDR3 protein is CASGGRMNTEAFF. CDR3 sequence (DNA): TGTGCCAGCGGGGGCCGGATGAACACTGAAGCTTTCTTT.

This rearrangement joins TRBV6-1 to TRBJ1-1; D unresolved. V lost 2 bases and J lost 8, with 6 bases in between. The CDR3 covers 11 residues. Germline V gene lookup returns CDR1 MNHNS and CDR2 SASEGT. The CDR3 DNA follows: TGTGCCAGCAGTGAATGGCGAGAAGCTTTCTTT. Encoded protein: CASSEWREAFF.

This chain links TRBV6-2 or TRBV6-3 with TRBJ1-2; the D is unclear. Per germline, CDR1 MNHEY and CDR2 SVGEGT. CDR3 length equals 13 residues. V was clipped by 5 bases and J by 4 bases, with 11 bases between them. The CDR3 here is CASSNAVGYGYTF. CDR3 in DNA: TGTGCCAGCAGTAACGCGGTTGGCTATGGCTACACCTTC.

The table lists this clone with a count of one. Mismatch with germline at one junction end may stem from a read error. The chain carries TRBV9 and TRBJ2-7, with 7 nucleotides matching TRBD1. Germline values: CDR1 SGDLS, CDR2 YYNGEE. The CDR3 runs 12 residues. The CDR3 DNA sequence: TGTGCCAGCAGCGTAGGCGGCAGGGGGATGGACTTC. This encodes CASSVGGRGMDF.

CDR3 sequence: CAVSGGLSGNTIYF. In DNA form, the CDR3 reads TGTGCCGTTTCAGGGGGACTCTCTGGAAACACCATATATTTT. This rearrangement joins TRBV10-3 to TRBJ1-3; 7 nucleotides line up with TRBD1. This CDR3 region has 14 residues. Germline CDR1 reads ENHRY; CDR2 reads SYGVKD. V was clipped by 11 bases and J by 0 bases; unmatched bases: 7.